This TCR beta chain was captured in a study of neurological immune-mediated disorders. With 10-nucleotide random UMIs, 5'RACE was used to make the cDNA. Over 200 million TCR-beta sequences (from 15-18 subjects) were yielded by each sequencing run. TCRdb re-called the 5' RACE reads through MiXCR, storing one row per CDR3 protein. The data hold about 43,000 distinct CDR3 sequences, with 10% to 15% observed a single time. In this sample, this clonotype turned up many times. Its target is not known. Per germline, CDR1 SGHRS and CDR2 YFSETQ. This CDR3 has 15 residues. The V end was cut by 4 bases, the J end by 5 bases, with 18 bases between. Overall study results and limits: The absence of any CDR3 amino acid sequence shared by expanded clones across subjects suggests that repertoires were private in all groups. Multiple sclerosis was found to have the least TCR clonal expansion, below healthy controls, and HTLV-1-associated myelopathy the most.

The sample was PBMCs. This sequence joins TRBV5-1 and TRBJ2-5; D perhaps matches TRBD2 (5 bases). The clonotype originates from a female donor in good health. CDR3 DNA: TGCGCCAGCAGCCAAACTTTTTCCCCGGGGGAGACCCAGTACTTC. It yields the protein CASSQTFSPGETQYF.